Reported below is one TCR beta chain. This entry comes from a study of OX40 agonist ivuxolimab in advanced cancers. Some clones are missing from TCRdb's copy, which holds only in-frame ones; the method was immunoSEQ multiplex PCR. The repertoire has about 75,000 clones, roughly 86% of them found once; the top ten carry approximately 7.7%. The CDR3 contains 15 residues. Trimming took 0 bases from V and 2 from J, leaving 11 bases between them. CDR1 is LNHDA, CDR2 SQIVND, per germline (reference sequence). This receptor was obtained from an adult with an advanced solid tumor such as melanoma, head and neck, liver or kidney cancer. The specimen comprised CD4+ or CD8+ T cells sorted from blood, sampled in a trial of the OX40 agonist ivuxolimab. The V and J genes are TRBV19 and TRBJ2-7; the D gene is possibly TRBD2 (6 bases). The CDR3 DNA reads as TGTGCCAGTAGTATAGATCACGGGGGAGCCTACGAGCAGTACTTC. This encodes CASSIDHGGAYEQYF.